This TCR beta chain stems from a study of T cells expressing NK-cell markers (dated by TCRdb to about 2020). General notes on the study: In sorted CD3+CD56+NKG2C+, CD3+CD56+NKG2C- and CD3+CD56-NKG2C+ T-cell subsets from eight donors, TCR beta-chain repertoires were profiled. Seven of the eight sequenced donors were HCMV-seropositive and one was HCMV-seronegative. The eight sequenced donors were randomly selected healthy volunteers, three men and five women. Illumina HiSeq 2000/2500, MiSeq or NextSeq was used to sequence libraries as 2 x 150 bp reads.

TCRdb lists the instrument as Illumina HiSeq 2000. TCR beta cDNA libraries were made by 5'RACE template switching that added a universal primer site and unique molecular identifiers. Priming for cDNA synthesis came from the TCR beta constant segment, and two successive PCR amplification steps followed. Processing in the source paper ran as follows. MIGEC handled demultiplexing of the reads and grouping by UMI, while MiTCR was used to assemble and quantify clonotypes. To remove erroneous sequences, TCR cDNA sequences were retained only when supported by two or more reads. The tcR package was used for downstream repertoire analysis, and clonotypes were matched across fractions by CDR3 nucleotide sequence plus V segment. VDJmatch was used to annotate antigen specificity against VDJdb, with one amino acid substitution in CDR3 permitted. TCRdb reprocessed the raw reads; every CDR3 protein sequence is a single record, and DNA is not supplied. TCRdb, rather than the study authors, made the V and J calls. The table for this sample shows around 470,000 distinct CDR3 sequences. The ten largest account for over 1.1% of the sample.

The research as a whole found: In a handful of donors, the dominant CD3+CD56+NKG2C+ clonotypes ranked among the top 10 CD8+ clonotypes, making up about 1.0-7.5% of CD8+ T cells. It remained unclear whether the expanded NKG2C-expressing T cell clones were specific for HCMV antigens. Those dominant clonotypes were again the most abundant among CD3+CD56-NKG2C+ cells in a handful of donors, at about 25-60.1%.

To determine HCMV serostatus, a commercial ELISA kit was used to detect HCMV-specific IgG in serum. Peripheral blood mononuclear cells were isolated from blood by Ficoll density gradient centrifugation. The germline V gene encodes CDR1 DFQATT and CDR2 SNEGSKA (reference sequence). Including cysteine and phenylalanine, the CDR3 has 14 amino acids. DNA is not on record. Details on this clonotype: The target of this receptor is not known.

The chain is encoded by TRBV20-1 joined to TRBJ2-5; the D call from TCRdb, TRBD1, cannot be confirmed without DNA. The sequence derives from a woman in her fifties or sixties in good health. Donor details come from another sample of the same person, matched by shared clones. The specimen was blood T cells: a sorted CD56 or NKG2C T cell subset, CD4+ or CD8+ T cells, or bulk PBMC T cells (not recorded which). The CDR3 reads CSAVTPVGQETQYF.